What follows are 12 T cell receptor beta chains derived from one specimen sequenced in a study of T cells after yellow fever vaccination. TCRdb reprocessed the 5' RACE reads with MiXCR, giving one entry per CDR3 protein. The data contain 510,000 or so distinct CDR3 sequences, 15% to 20% of them singletons. This material consisted of PBMCs, taken 15 days after the yellow fever booster vaccination. The receptors were sampled from a young man who received the YFV17D yellow fever vaccine.

This clonotype was counted at least ten times. The gene calls are TRBV28 and TRBJ2-7, with 10 bases aligning to TRBD2. Germline values: CDR1 MDHEN, CDR2 SYDVKM. V shed 5 bases, J shed 2 bases, and the junction held 9 bases outside the gene matches. The CDR3 sequence is 16 residues long. CDR3 nucleotide sequence: TGTGCCAGCAGTCCCACTCCACTAGCGGGGCCCTACGAGCAGTACTTC. It translates to CASSPTPLAGPYEQYF.

This clonotype came up once. CDR3 protein: CASSPVGQGTYEQYF. The CDR3 region has the DNA TGTGCCAGCAGCCCCGTTGGCCAGGGGACCTACGAGCAGTACTTC. The rearrangement uses TRBV7-2 and TRBJ2-7; D might be TRBD1 (6 bases). Trimming pared 5 bases from V and 2 bases from J, leaving 16 bases between. Germline CDR1 SGHTA, CDR2 FQGNSA. The CDR3 is made up of 15 amino acids.

The CDR3 loop reads CASSPLAGSSGANVLTF. In nucleotides, the CDR3 is TGTGCCAGCAGCCCCTTAGCGGGGAGCTCTGGGGCCAACGTCCTGACTTTC. The chain uses TRBV5-6 and TRBJ2-6, with TRBD2 identical over 8 bases. Germline V gene sequence: CDR1 SGHDT, CDR2 YYEEEE. The V segment lost 4 bases and the J segment 0 bases; nucleotides outside the gene matches: 6. The length of the CDR3 is 17 residues.

The chain uses TRBV20-1 and TRBJ1-1; D is ambiguous. Per germline, CDR1 DFQATT and CDR2 SNEGSKA (reference sequence). The CDR3 has 13 amino acids. The germline V and J ends were trimmed by 3 bases and 2 bases, with 10 bases remaining between them. In DNA form, the CDR3 reads TGCAGTGCTAGTGAGCACTATAACACTGAAGCTTTCTTT. It translates to CSASEHYNTEAFF.

The chain recombines TRBV19 with TRBJ1-2; TRBD1 agrees at 7 bases. The V gene's germline CDR1 is LNHDA and CDR2 SQIVND (reference sequence). This CDR3 comprises 14 residues. The J segment lost 4 bases and the V segment lost 5 bases, leaving 7 bases of the junction unmatched. The CDR3 loop reads CASSATGTAYGYTF. The CDR3 DNA follows: TGTGCCAGTAGTGCGACCGGGACAGCCTATGGCTACACCTTC.

This clonotype was detected a few times. The chain is built from TRBV4-3 and TRBJ1-1; D is perhaps TRBD1 (5 bases). V was trimmed by 1 base and J by 5 bases, leaving 17 bases between them. Germline V gene lookup returns CDR1 LGHNA and CDR2 YSLEER. The CDR3 loop spans 16 amino acids. The CDR3 coding sequence is TGCGCCAGCAGCCAAGGTCAGGGACGTGGGTATACTGAAGCTTTCTTT. It specifies CASSQGQGRGYTEAFF.

This clonotype was counted between two and nine times. The gene calls are TRBV28 and TRBJ2-7; D call uncertain. This CDR3 has 13 residues. In germline, CDR1 is MDHEN, CDR2 SYDVKM. V lost 6 bases, J lost 7 bases, and 16 bases lay in between. CDR3 protein: CASRRLVAGEQYF. Written as DNA, the CDR3 is TGTGCCAGCAGAAGACTCGTCGCTGGGGAGCAGTACTTC.

This clonotype was picked up a small number of times. The chain joins TRBV7-6 to TRBJ2-3, with a weak D call TRBD2 (5 bases). The CDR3 extends over 13 amino acids. The V end lost 1 base, the J end lost 7 bases, and 9 bases lay between the germline ends. Germline CDR1 and CDR2: SGHVS and FNYEAQ. CDR3 sequence: CASSLVSGNTQYF. The CDR3 DNA reads as TGTGCCAGCAGCTTAGTTTCGGGGAATACGCAGTATTTT.

The chain is built from TRBV20-1 and TRBJ2-7; the match to TRBD1 covers 7 bases. CDR1 is DFQATT and CDR2 is SNEGSKA in the germline V gene (reference sequence). V dropped 1 base and J dropped 4; count of bases not matched to a gene: 10. This CDR3 has 15 residues. CDR3 sequence: CSARGVRQGLYEQYF. The DNA for the CDR3 is TGCAGTGCTAGAGGCGTAAGACAGGGTTTATACGAGCAGTACTTC.

This clonotype appeared a few times. The chain joins TRBV20-1 to TRBJ1-3; 8 positions agree with TRBD1. Germline-derived CDR1 and CDR2 are DFQATT and SNEGSKA (reference sequence). The V gene end was trimmed by 3 bases and the J gene end by 0 bases; junction bases not matched to a gene: 1. CDR3 length: 14 amino acids. DNA of the CDR3: TGCAGTGCTAGCGACAGGGGCTCTGGAAACACCATATATTTT. It translates to CSASDRGSGNTIYF.

This clonotype was counted a few times. The gene calls are TRBV10-3 and TRBJ2-1; 7 bases match TRBD1. The germline CDR1 and CDR2 sequences are ENHRY and SYGVKD. This CDR3 spans 14 amino acids. V lost 4 bases, J lost 5 bases, and 5 bases stayed unmatched. The CDR3 DNA is TGTGCCATCAGTGGTGACAGGGACAACAATGAGCAGTTCTTC. Amino acids: CAISGDRDNNEQFF.

This clonotype has a handful of counts. This CDR3 is CASSFQQGAFYEQFF. CDR3 DNA sequence: TGTGCCAGCAGCTTTCAACAGGGGGCGTTCTATGAGCAGTTCTTC. The chain carries TRBV7-2 and TRBJ2-1; 9 bases map to TRBD1. This CDR3 spans 15 amino acids. Germline CDR1 SGHTA, CDR2 FQGNSA. V trimming: 3 bases; J trimming: 8 bases; junction bases outside the gene matches: 8.